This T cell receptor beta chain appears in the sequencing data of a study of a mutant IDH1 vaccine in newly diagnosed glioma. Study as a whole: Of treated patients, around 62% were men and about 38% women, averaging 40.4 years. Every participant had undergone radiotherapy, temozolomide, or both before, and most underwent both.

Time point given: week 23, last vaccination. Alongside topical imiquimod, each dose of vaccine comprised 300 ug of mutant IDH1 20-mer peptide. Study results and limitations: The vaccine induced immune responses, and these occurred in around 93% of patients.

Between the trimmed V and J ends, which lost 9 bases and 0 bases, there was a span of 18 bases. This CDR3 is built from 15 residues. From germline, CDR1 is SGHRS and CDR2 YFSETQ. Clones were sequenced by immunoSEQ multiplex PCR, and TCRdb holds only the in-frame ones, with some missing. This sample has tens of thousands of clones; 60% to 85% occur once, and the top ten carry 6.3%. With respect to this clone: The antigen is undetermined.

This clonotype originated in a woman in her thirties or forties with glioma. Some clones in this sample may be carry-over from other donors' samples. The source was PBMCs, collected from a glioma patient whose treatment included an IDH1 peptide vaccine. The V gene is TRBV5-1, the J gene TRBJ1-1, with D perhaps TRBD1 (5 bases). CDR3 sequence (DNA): TGCGCCACCACTGAGGGGTATCCCATGAACACTGAAGCTTTCTTT. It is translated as CATTEGYPMNTEAFF.